One sample yielded the 25 T cell receptor beta chains listed below, sequenced in a study of blood T cell repertoires in COVID-19. TCRdb keeps only in-frame clones here, not all; method: immunoSEQ multiplex PCR. The sample holds about 300,000 clones, about 88% seen once. Sequenced material: peripheral blood. Receptor source: a human donor with COVID-19, enrolled during active disease. The donor label of this sample is uncertain.

V is TRBV28 and J is TRBJ1-2; no firm D call. V lost 6 bases and J 4 bases, leaving 9 bases between the germline ends. CDR3 length: 12 residues. CDR1 and CDR2 (germline): MDHEN, SYDVKM. This CDR3 is CASRPDSYGYTF. The DNA for the CDR3 is TGTGCCAGCAGGCCGGACTCCTATGGCTACACCTTC.

The rearrangement joins TRBV3-1 (or the pseudogene TRBV3-2) to TRBJ1-5; D is ambiguous. Trimming removed 0 bases from V and 7 bases from J, with 7 bases in between. The CDR3 length is 13 residues. In germline, CDR1 is LGHDT, CDR2 YNNKEL (reference sequence). DNA for the CDR3: TGTGCCAGCAGCCAAGATACTGAACAGCCCCAGCATTTT. It encodes CASSQDTEQPQHF.

The V gene is TRBV3-1 (or the pseudogene TRBV3-2), the J gene TRBJ2-6; D might be TRBD2 (6 bases). Trimming pared 1 base from V and 0 bases from J, leaving 13 bases between. The CDR3 is 18 amino acids. Germline assignment: CDR1 LGHDT and CDR2 YNNKEL (reference sequence). The CDR3 nucleotides are TGTGCCAGCAGCCAAGGGAGGGGAAGGACCTCTGGGGCCAACGTCCTGACTTTC. This translates into CASSQGRGRTSGANVLTF.

This clone has more than one count but fewer than ten. V gene TRBV4-3 combines with J gene TRBJ2-3; 7 nucleotides agree with TRBD2. CDR1 is LGHNA and CDR2 is YSLEER in the germline V gene. Trimming took 6 bases from V and 0 from J; bases not matched to a gene: 3. The CDR3 totals 14 residues. The CDR3 protein is CASRSGGSTDTQYF. In DNA form, the CDR3 reads TGCGCCAGCAGATCCGGGGGGAGCACAGATACGCAGTATTTT.

This chain uses TRBV11-3 with TRBJ2-1, with 8 bases matching TRBD1. Per the germline V gene, CDR1 is SGHNT and CDR2 is YENEEA. V lost 5 bases, J lost 8 bases, and 11 bases stayed unmatched. The CDR3 contains 15 residues. The CDR3 region is CASSRRQGRGDEQFF. CDR3 bases: TGTGCCAGCAGCCGTCGACAGGGGAGAGGGGATGAGCAGTTCTTC.

Points on this clone: Other DNA sequences of this sample code for an identical CDR3. This chain uses TRBV19 with TRBJ1-5; the match to TRBD1 covers 8 bases. Per the germline V gene, CDR1 is LNHDA and CDR2 is SQIVND (reference sequence). This CDR3 is 15 amino acids long. V was clipped by 3 bases and J by 2 bases; unmatched bases: 3. The CDR3 region has the DNA TGTGCCAGTAGTATTGGACAGGGCGGCAATCAGCCCCAGCATTTT. This translates into CASSIGQGGNQPQHF.

The rearrangement links TRBV9 to TRBJ1-2, with D perhaps matching TRBD1 (6 bases). CDR3 length: 15 amino acids. Trimming stripped 4 bases from V and 0 bases from J, with 13 bases between. Germline assignment: CDR1 SGDLS and CDR2 YYNGEE. CDR3 DNA: TGTGCCAGCAGCTCCCGACAGGCGCCTAACTATGGCTACACCTTC. Its protein is CASSSRQAPNYGYTF.

The CDR3 is CASSPGAGGRASTDTQYF. The CDR3 DNA reads as TGTGCCAGCAGCCCAGGGGCGGGAGGAAGGGCTAGCACAGATACGCAGTATTTT. This chain connects TRBV11-2 to TRBJ2-3; 8 bases align to TRBD2. This CDR3 comprises 18 residues. The trim removed 5 bases at V and 0 bases at J, leaving 13 bases unmatched. Germline V gene sequence: CDR1 SGHAT, CDR2 FQNNGV. Together with reference TRBV11-2 and TRBJ2-3, the CDR3 gives the full variable domain: EAGVAQSPRYKIIEKRQSVAFWCNPISGHATLYWYQQILGQGPKLLIQFQNNGVVDDSQLPKDRFSAERLKGVDSTLKIQPAKLEDSAVYLCASSPGAGGRASTDTQYFGPGTRLTVL.

This clone was detected only once. J is TRBJ1-4 and V is TRBV7-9, with 10 bases that match TRBD1. Germline CDR1 reads SEHNR; CDR2 reads FQNEAQ (reference sequence). The CDR3 has 17 amino acids. Trimming at V came to 0 bases and at J to 11 bases, leaving 12 bases not matched to a gene. The CDR3 loop reads CASSLAPVPGQGYKLFF. The CDR3 DNA reads TGTGCCAGCAGCTTAGCGCCTGTCCCGGGACAGGGGTACAAACTGTTTTTT.

In regard to this clone: Other DNA variants within this sample encode the same CDR3. V and J are TRBV27 and TRBJ2-1; the D gene is possibly TRBD2 (5 bases). The CDR3 runs to 15 residues. Trimming took 0 bases from V and 0 from J, leaving 6 bases between them. Per the germline V gene, CDR1 is MNHEY and CDR2 is SMNVEV (reference sequence). The CDR3 spells CASSLSRGSYNEQFF. CDR3 in DNA: TGTGCCAGCAGTTTATCTCGGGGCTCCTACAATGAGCAGTTCTTC.

The V and J genes are TRBV3-1 (or the pseudogene TRBV3-2) and TRBJ2-5; 7 positions agree with TRBD1. The CDR3 covers 14 residues. Germline V gene sequence: CDR1 LGHDT, CDR2 YNNKEL (reference sequence). J gave up 5 bases and V 3 bases, and 6 bases lay outside the gene matches. The DNA for the CDR3 is TGTGCCAGCAGCCAGACAGGGCTGGGGGAGACCCAGTACTTC. It codes for CASSQTGLGETQYF.

The gene calls are TRBV11-2 and TRBJ1-2; tentative D call: TRBD1 (5 bases). CDR3 size: 17 residues. The germline V gene encodes CDR1 SGHAT and CDR2 FQNNGV. With 0 bases removed from V and 4 bases from J, the gap between germline ends came to 18 bases. CDR3 bases: TGTGCCAGCAGCTTAGATCTCGTATGGGGGGGTAGCTATGGCTACACCTTC. It encodes CASSLDLVWGGSYGYTF.

The chain recombines TRBV5-1 with TRBJ1-6; D is unclear. The CDR3 is made up of 13 amino acids. Trimming took off 2 bases at V and 13 bases at J, with 13 bases between the two ends. Germline CDR1 is SGHRS and CDR2 is YFSETQ. The CDR3 sequence: CASSFRLGQPLHF. In DNA form, the CDR3 reads TGCGCCAGCAGCTTCAGGCTCGGTCAGCCCCTCCACTTT.

The chain combines TRBV7-2 with TRBJ1-2, with D uncertain. Germline V CDR1 and CDR2: SGHTA, FQGNSA. V lost 4 bases to trimming and J lost 12 bases, with 15 bases between them. CDR3 length: 12 amino acids. CDR3 in DNA: TGTGCCAGCAGCTCGACATGGTCTTGGGACACCTTC. Protein sequence: CASSSTWSWDTF.

This clone has just a few counts. The genes are TRBV2 and TRBJ1-1, with a weak D call TRBD1 (5 bases). The length of the CDR3 is 13 residues. Germline loops: CDR1 SNHLY, CDR2 FYNNEI. Trimming removed 8 bases at V and 5 bases at J, with 15 bases between. The CDR3 loop reads CASEQIRGTEAFF. The DNA for the CDR3 is TGTGCCAGCGAACAAATTCGGGGGACTGAAGCTTTCTTT.

The V call is TRBV5-5, the J call TRBJ2-2, with TRBD1 matching over 8 bases. The CDR3 runs 16 residues. Per germline, CDR1 SGHKS and CDR2 YYEKEE (reference sequence). V shed 3 bases and J 1 base; nucleotides not matched to a gene: 5. The CDR3 region has the DNA TGTGCCAGCAGCTCTTTGACAGGGGAGAACACCGGGGAGCTGTTTTTT. Translating gives CASSSLTGENTGELFF.

This sequence joins TRBV6-5 and TRBJ1-2; 7 nucleotides align to TRBD1. CDR3 length equals 15 residues. CDR1 and CDR2 from the germline V gene are MNHEY and SVGAGI. V dropped 7 bases and J dropped 6; count of bases not matched to a gene: 14. The CDR3 region has the DNA TGTGCCAGCACCTCCCTCCCGACAGGGACGGATGGCTACACCTTC. This sequence encodes CASTSLPTGTDGYTF.

There are many counts of this clone. V and J are TRBV7-2 and TRBJ2-7, with 10 bases that match TRBD2. Germline CDR1 and CDR2: SGHTA and FQGNSA. J lost 6 bases, V lost 1 base, and 6 bases had no gene match. The CDR3 spans 15 residues. CDR3 nucleotide sequence: TGTGCCAGCAGCTTAGAAGCGGGAGGGGAGTTCGAGCAGTACTTC. Protein: CASSLEAGGEFEQYF.

This clone was observed a few times. The chain uses TRBV11-3 and TRBJ2-1; 10 bases are a match to TRBD2. The V gene's germline CDR1 is SGHNT and CDR2 YENEEA. Trimming took 5 bases from V and 7 from J; bases not matched to a gene: 2. This CDR3 has 13 amino acids. The CDR3 DNA follows: TGTGCCAGCAGCGTTAGCGGGAGGAATGAGCAGTTCTTC. Translating gives CASSVSGRNEQFF.

The V gene is TRBV5-1, the J gene TRBJ2-2; TRBD2 aligns across 12 bases. The CDR3 has 15 amino acids. V lost 3 bases and J lost 4; bases outside the gene matches: 1. Germline CDR1 is SGHRS and CDR2 is YFSETQ. The CDR3 nucleotides are TGCGCCAGCAGCTCGGGACTAGCGGGCACCGGGGAGCTGTTTTTT. As protein: CASSSGLAGTGELFF.

The V and J genes are TRBV30 and TRBJ1-4, with 9 bases fitting TRBD1. V dropped 5 bases and J dropped 5; count of bases not matched to a gene: 3. Germline V gives CDR1 GTSNPN, CDR2 SVGIG (reference sequence). The CDR3 loop spans 13 amino acids. The CDR3 here is CAWGGQGNEKLFF. CDR3 sequence (DNA): TGTGCCTGGGGGGGACAGGGAAATGAAAAACTGTTTTTT.

The rearrangement uses TRBV7-6 and TRBJ1-1; 10 bases match TRBD1. The CDR3 covers 17 residues. Germline CDR1 is SGHVS and CDR2 is FNYEAQ. V shed 5 bases and J 0 bases; nucleotides not matched to a gene: 9. CDR3 sequence reads: CASSQRTGGLMNTEAFF. DNA for the CDR3: TGTGCCAGCAGCCAGAGGACAGGGGGGCTTATGAACACTGAAGCTTTCTTT.

The V gene is TRBV7-3, the J gene TRBJ2-3; D is possibly TRBD2 (6 bases). Germline CDR1 reads SGHTA; CDR2 reads FQGTGA. The CDR3 loop spans 15 amino acids. The V gene lost 5 bases and the J gene lost 3 bases, with 15 bases spanning the gap. The chain's CDR3 is CASSPGTPKTDTQYF. The CDR3 DNA is TGTGCCAGCAGCCCCGGGACTCCTAAAACAGATACGCAGTATTTT.

This clone occurred a few times. J is TRBJ1-2 and V is TRBV7-9; 10 positions agree with TRBD1. J lost 2 bases, V lost 1 base, and 4 bases had no gene match. Germline CDR1 SEHNR, CDR2 FQNEAQ (reference sequence). The CDR3 consists of 16 residues. CDR3 sequence: CASSLGGQGRNYGYTF. In DNA form, the CDR3 reads TGTGCCAGCAGCTTAGGGGGACAGGGGAGGAACTATGGCTACACCTTC.

The CDR3 spells CASSPGQGIVTEAFF. CDR3 DNA sequence: TGTGCCAGTAGTCCCGGACAGGGAATAGTGACTGAAGCTTTCTTT. This sequence joins TRBV19 and TRBJ1-1, with 8 bases identical to TRBD1. The CDR3 contains 15 residues. Per germline, CDR1 LNHDA and CDR2 SQIVND (reference sequence). The V segment lost 5 bases and the J segment 5 bases; nucleotides outside the gene matches: 10.